This TCR beta chain emerged from a study of T-cell reconstitution after alpha-beta-depleted transplantation in children. This clonotype was counted a single time. Its antigen is unknown. This could be a read error, since a much larger clone is one nucleotide away. This CDR3 spans 14 amino acids. Per germline, CDR1 SGHRS and CDR2 YFSETQ. General observations from the study: Two months or so post-transplant, alpha-beta T cells reportedly derived from several hundred expanded graft clones. T-cell counts and diversity at one year following transplant were attributed mainly to newly produced T cells. Recipient T cells and thymic progenitors that survived were the source of the high TCRbeta diversity seen at day 60 in some patients.

Unique molecular identifiers were incorporated when the TCRbeta library was constructed. TCRdb redid the calling of the PCR reads with MiXCR, one entry per CDR3 protein. The table includes hundreds of thousands of distinct CDR3 sequences, about an eighth detected once. The receptor's source is a girl aged 2 to 9 with congenital amegakaryocytic thrombocytopenia, due to receive a stem cell transplant. This chain uses TRBV5-1 with TRBJ1-1; 7 bases line up with TRBD1. Source: PBMCs, taken before TCRalphabeta/CD19-depleted stem cell transplant. The CDR3 DNA reads as TGCGCCAACAGCTCCCAGACAGGGATGACTGAAGCTTTCTTT. Encoded protein: CANSSQTGMTEAFF.